What follows are 29 T cell receptor beta chains derived from one specimen sequenced in a study of T cells after yellow fever vaccination. TCRdb independently ran MiXCR on the 5' RACE reads; one entry per CDR3 protein. The sample carries some 500,000 distinct CDR3 sequences, approximately 13% recorded once. The starting material was PBMCs, obtained on the day of the yellow fever booster vaccination. Receptors were obtained from a man aged 30 to 39 who received the YFV17D yellow fever vaccine.

The sample holds a few counts of this clonotype. The rearrangement uses TRBV11-2 and TRBJ2-2; the D is unclear. This CDR3 has 13 residues. Germline CDR1 reads SGHAT; CDR2 reads FQNNGV. Trimming removed 8 bases from V and 7 bases from J, with 14 bases in between. DNA of the CDR3: TGTGCCAGCGCCCCGACGTTGAGCGGGGAGCTGTTTTTT. It codes for CASAPTLSGELFF.

In its sample, this clonotype was seen a few times. The chain has TRBV19 and TRBJ1-5, with TRBD1 matching over 7 bases. CDR3 length: 14 residues. V trimming: 5 bases; J trimming: 5 bases; junction bases outside the gene matches: 6. Germline CDR1 reads LNHDA; CDR2 reads SQIVND (reference sequence). The CDR3 coding sequence is TGTGCCAGTAGTTCGGACAGGTGGGATCAGCCCCAGCATTTT. Its translation: CASSSDRWDQPQHF.

There are a few counts of this clonotype. V is TRBV5-5 and J is TRBJ1-5; D is unclear. From germline, CDR1 is SGHKS and CDR2 YYEKEE (reference sequence). V gave up 1 base and J gave up 5 bases, with 13 bases separating them. The CDR3 loop spans 15 amino acids. This CDR3 reads CASSLSSAFDQPQHF. The CDR3 DNA follows: TGTGCCAGCAGCTTGAGTTCGGCTTTCGATCAGCCCCAGCATTTT.

CDR3 sequence: CASSQTSGSLIEQFF. The CDR3 bases are TGCGCCAGCAGCCAAACTAGCGGGAGTTTGATTGAGCAGTTCTTC. The chain joins TRBV5-1 to TRBJ2-1, with 11 bases matching TRBD2. This CDR3 contains 15 residues. The J segment lost 9 bases and the V segment lost 4 bases, leaving 9 bases of the junction unmatched. Germline lookup yields CDR1 SGHRS and CDR2 YFSETQ.

The chain's CDR3 is CASSSGRHLNQPQHF. The CDR3 nucleotides read TGTGCCAGCAGCTCAGGCCGCCACCTCAATCAGCCCCAGCATTTT. The chain has TRBV7-2 and TRBJ1-5; D remains unclear. The V end lost 4 bases, the J end lost 3 bases, and 13 bases lay between the germline ends. Germline V gene data show CDR1 as SGHTA and CDR2 as FQGNSA. The CDR3 is made up of 15 amino acids.

This clonotype was counted only a few times. The chain carries TRBV7-2 and TRBJ2-5; D ambiguous. Between the trimmed V and J ends, which lost 5 bases and 2 bases, there was a span of 12 bases. Per the germline V gene, CDR1 is SGHTA and CDR2 is FQGNSA. The CDR3 has 14 amino acids. This CDR3 is CASSPPSPQETQYF. DNA for the CDR3: TGTGCCAGCAGCCCCCCGAGTCCACAAGAGACCCAGTACTTC.

The chain combines TRBV20-1 with TRBJ2-5; TRBD2 is a possible D gene (5 bases). Trimming took 3 bases from V and 1 from J, leaving 15 bases between them. This CDR3 contains 15 residues. Germline loops: CDR1 DFQATT, CDR2 SNEGSKA (reference sequence). CDR3 region: CSARVPGSPQETQYF. The CDR3 coding sequence is TGCAGTGCTAGGGTACCGGGGTCGCCCCAAGAGACCCAGTACTTC.

In this sample, this clonotype turned up a few times. The chain links TRBV10-3 to TRBJ1-2; unclear D gene. Deletions cut 2 bases from V and 4 bases from J, with 5 bases between. The V gene's germline CDR1 is ENHRY and CDR2 SYGVKD. CDR3 size: 12 residues. CDR3 in DNA: TGTGCCATCAGTGAGAACGGCTATGGCTACACCTTC. It codes for CAISENGYGYTF.

This clonotype came up a few times. The rearrangement uses TRBV18 and TRBJ1-2; D is unresolved. The CDR3 is 15 amino acids. The V and J ends lost 0 bases and 0 bases respectively, with 8 bases between them. Germline values: CDR1 KGHSH, CDR2 LQKENI. CDR3 region: CASSPPGRANYGYTF. In nucleotides, the CDR3 is TGTGCCAGCTCACCACCTGGCAGAGCTAACTATGGCTACACCTTC.

This clonotype was seen a handful of times. V usage is TRBV5-1 and J usage is TRBJ2-1; 7 bases are a match to TRBD1. The junction had 6 bases not matched to a gene; V was cut back by 4 bases and J by 8 bases. Germline V gene lookup returns CDR1 SGHRS and CDR2 YFSETQ. The CDR3 length is 13 residues. The CDR3 reads CASSNPTGDEQFF. CDR3 bases: TGCGCCAGCAGCAACCCTACAGGGGATGAGCAGTTCTTC. The variable domain in full, completed from reference TRBV5-1 and TRBJ2-1, reads KAGVTQTPRYLIKTRGQQVTLSCSPISGHRSVSWYQQTPGQGLQFLFEYFSETQRNKGNFPGRFSGRQFSNSRSEMNVSTLELGDSALYLCASSNPTGDEQFFGPGTRLTVL.

Note on this clonotype: A single base separates this from a much larger clone, so it may be a read error. The chain links TRBV20-1 to TRBJ2-7; D not certain. This CDR3 region has 13 residues. In germline, CDR1 is DFQATT, CDR2 SNEGSKA (reference sequence). Deletions cut 2 bases from V and 4 bases from J, with 12 bases between. CDR3 protein: CSARSNQQYEQYF. Here the CDR3 DNA reads TGCAGTGCTAGATCGAATCAGCAGTACGAGCAGTACTTC.

This clonotype turned up a few times. V and J are TRBV20-1 and TRBJ2-3; maybe TRBD2 (6 bases). CDR1 and CDR2 (germline): DFQATT, SNEGSKA (reference sequence). CDR3 size: 15 residues. V was clipped by 0 bases and J by 7 bases, with 17 bases between them. CDR3 bases: TGCAGTGCTAGAGATCTCTCGGGAGCTAGGAATACGCAGTATTTT. It translates to CSARDLSGARNTQYF.

This chain links TRBV14 with TRBJ2-7; D perhaps matches TRBD2 (6 bases). CDR3 length: 16 residues. Germline V gene sequence: CDR1 SGHDN, CDR2 FVKESK. V lost 2 bases to trimming and J lost 6 bases, with 20 bases between them. CDR3 in amino acids: CASSQLGRGKGSEQYF. The CDR3 coding sequence is TGTGCCAGCAGCCAACTTGGTCGCGGGAAAGGGAGCGAGCAGTACTTC.

V is TRBV4-3 and J is TRBJ2-7; D unclear. The CDR3 totals 15 residues. The germline CDR1 and CDR2 sequences are LGHNA and YSLEER. V was cut by 0 bases and J by 2 bases, with 11 bases left in between. The CDR3 coding sequence is TGCGCCAGCAGCCAAGATCGAGGCGGAACCTACGAGCAGTACTTC. Translating gives CASSQDRGGTYEQYF.

This clonotype is a singleton in its sample. One end of the junction does not line up with germline, which may come from a read error. The rearrangement joins TRBV20-1 to TRBJ2-1; no clear D. CDR3 size: 12 residues. Germline V gene data show CDR1 as DFQATT and CDR2 as SNEGSKA (reference sequence). The CDR3 DNA follows: TGCAGTGCTGCGAGCTCCCACAATGAGCAGTTCTTC. Its translation: CSAASSHNEQFF.

V gene TRBV19 combines with J gene TRBJ2-5; D is perhaps TRBD1 (5 bases). Germline assignment: CDR1 LNHDA and CDR2 SQIVND (reference sequence). The CDR3 covers 13 residues. V was shortened by 6 bases and J by 2 bases, with 10 bases between the two germline ends. The CDR3 sequence is CASSPDKQETQYF. The DNA for the CDR3 is TGTGCCAGTAGCCCGGACAAACAAGAGACCCAGTACTTC.

The rearrangement links TRBV20-1 to TRBJ2-7; 11 bases line up with TRBD1. The CDR3 sequence is 14 residues long. The germline V gene has CDR1 DFQATT and CDR2 SNEGSKA (reference sequence). With 1 base clipped from V and 4 bases from J, the junction kept 3 bases outside the gene matches. The CDR3 coding sequence is TGCAGTGCTAGAGCAGGGACAGGGGGTTACGAGCAGTACTTC. Translating it yields CSARAGTGGYEQYF.

The J gene is TRBJ2-3, the V gene TRBV20-1; D uncertain. The V gene lost 6 bases and the J gene lost 2 bases, with 12 bases spanning the gap. The CDR3 has 13 amino acids. Germline values: CDR1 DFQATT, CDR2 SNEGSKA (reference sequence). CDR3 protein: CSAPTRITDTQYF. The DNA of the CDR3 is TGCAGTGCACCGACAAGAATCACAGATACGCAGTATTTT.

This chain uses TRBV7-9 with TRBJ2-3, with TRBD2 identical over 9 bases. Trimming at V came to 5 bases and at J to 5 bases, leaving 8 bases not matched to a gene. CDR1 and CDR2 (germline): SEHNR, FQNEAQ (reference sequence). The CDR3 runs 15 residues. CDR3 residues: CASSLASGKEDTQYF. CDR3 bases: TGTGCCAGCAGCCTGGCTAGCGGGAAAGAAGATACGCAGTATTTT.

The J gene is TRBJ2-7, the V gene TRBV14; TRBD1 is a possible D gene (5 bases). Germline CDR1 reads SGHDN; CDR2 reads FVKESK. Trimming took 0 bases from V and 5 from J, leaving 11 bases between them. This CDR3 has 14 residues. The CDR3 DNA reads TGTGCCAGCAGCCAAGACAGGGTAAACCACGAGCAGTACTTC. Translating it yields CASSQDRVNHEQYF.

This clonotype showed up just a few times. The chain is built from TRBV5-1 and TRBJ1-4, with D possibly TRBD1 on 5 matching bases. The CDR3 extends over 14 amino acids. The germline V gene has CDR1 SGHRS and CDR2 YFSETQ. V dropped 2 bases and J dropped 7 bases, with 12 bases sitting between them. CDR3 in DNA: TGCGCCAGCAGCTTCGGAGGGGCTAGTGAAAAACTGTTTTTT. Protein sequence: CASSFGGASEKLFF.

The CDR3 is CASSLKTSGPDNEQFF. The DNA of the CDR3 is TGTGCCAGCAGTTTAAAAACTAGCGGGCCTGACAATGAGCAGTTCTTC. The chain recombines TRBV12-3 or TRBV12-4 with TRBJ2-1; 9 bases align to TRBD2. The CDR3 sequence is 16 residues long. Losses at the gene ends were 2 bases for V and 5 bases for J; bases not matched to a gene: 7.

This clonotype came up once. The chain recombines TRBV10-3 with TRBJ1-2, with 10 positions matching TRBD1. There are 13 residues in the CDR3. The junction had 3 bases not matched to a gene; V was cut back by 5 bases and J by 6 bases. Germline lookup yields CDR1 ENHRY and CDR2 SYGVKD. As DNA, the CDR3 is TGTGCCATCAGTTGGACAGGGGGGAATGGCTACACCTTC. Amino acid sequence: CAISWTGGNGYTF.

The chain couples TRBV6-6 to TRBJ2-4; D is ambiguous. Germline V gene lookup returns CDR1 MNHNY and CDR2 SVGAGI (reference sequence). The CDR3 contains 13 residues. The germline V and J ends were trimmed by 7 bases and 0 bases, with 7 bases remaining between them. CDR3: CASTQRAKNIQYF. In DNA, the CDR3 is TGTGCCAGCACCCAGCGAGCCAAAAACATTCAGTACTTC.

The sample holds a few counts of this clonotype. The junction and the germline gene differ at one end; a read error may be behind it. This rearrangement joins TRBV24-1 to TRBJ2-1, with 12 bases lining up with TRBD2. From germline, CDR1 is KGHDR and CDR2 SFDVKD. This CDR3 comprises 14 residues. The CDR3 DNA follows: TGTGCCACCAGTGACGGACTAGCGGGGAATGTGCAGTTCTTC. It encodes CATSDGLAGNVQFF.

The rearrangement uses TRBV18 and TRBJ2-3; D perhaps matches TRBD2 (5 bases). V dropped 4 bases and J dropped 1 base, with 12 bases sitting between them. This CDR3 region has 15 residues. Per the germline V gene, CDR1 is KGHSH and CDR2 is LQKENI. DNA for the CDR3: TGTGCCAGCTCACGAGGAGGAGTGGGCACAGATACGCAGTATTTT. Encoded protein: CASSRGGVGTDTQYF.

This clonotype has a handful of counts. The V gene is TRBV5-1, the J gene TRBJ2-1; the D gene could be TRBD1 or TRBD2 (5 bases each). Between the trimmed V and J ends, which lost 3 bases and 3 bases, there was a span of 13 bases. CDR1 and CDR2 (germline): SGHRS, YFSETQ. The CDR3 loop spans 15 amino acids. CDR3 DNA: TGCGCCAGCAGCTCCGGGACCCTCCTCTACAATGAGCAGTTCTTC. This gives the protein CASSSGTLLYNEQFF.

This clonotype was found many times. DNA of the CDR3: TGCGCCAGCAGCTTGGGCGGGACAGCTGACTATGGCTACACCTTC. Residues: CASSLGGTADYGYTF. The V gene is TRBV5-1, the J gene TRBJ1-2, with 7 nucleotides matching TRBD1. The germline gives CDR1 SGHRS, CDR2 YFSETQ. Unmatched junction bases numbered 5, after V lost 0 bases and J lost 3 bases. There are 15 residues in the CDR3.

This clonotype was recorded a few times. V and J are TRBV7-2 and TRBJ2-3, with 7 bases lining up with TRBD1. After removal of 5 bases from V and 1 base from J, the junction contained 12 bases not matched to a gene. The CDR3 consists of 17 residues. CDR1 is SGHTA, CDR2 FQGNSA, per germline. The CDR3 coding sequence is TGTGCCAGCAGCCCGTACAGGGGAATAAAAGGCACAGATACGCAGTATTTT. This codes for CASSPYRGIKGTDTQYF.